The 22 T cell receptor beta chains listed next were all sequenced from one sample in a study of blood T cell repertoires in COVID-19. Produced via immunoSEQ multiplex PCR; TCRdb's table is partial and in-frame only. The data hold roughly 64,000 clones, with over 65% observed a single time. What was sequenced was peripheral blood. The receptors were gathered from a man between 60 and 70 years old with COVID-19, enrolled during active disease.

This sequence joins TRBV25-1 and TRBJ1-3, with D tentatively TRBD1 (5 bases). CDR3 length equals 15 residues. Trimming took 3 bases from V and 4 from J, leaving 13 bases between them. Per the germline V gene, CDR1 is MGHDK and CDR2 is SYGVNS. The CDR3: CASSDPRGSGNTIYF. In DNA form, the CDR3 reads TGTGCCAGCAGTGATCCCCGGGGGTCAGGAAACACCATATATTTT. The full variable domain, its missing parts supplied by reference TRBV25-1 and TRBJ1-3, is EADIYQTPRYLVIGTGKKITLECSQTMGHDKMYWYQQDPGMELHLIHYSYGVNSTEKGDLSSESTVSRIRTEHFPLTLESARPSHTSQYLCASSDPRGSGNTIYFGEGSWLTVV.

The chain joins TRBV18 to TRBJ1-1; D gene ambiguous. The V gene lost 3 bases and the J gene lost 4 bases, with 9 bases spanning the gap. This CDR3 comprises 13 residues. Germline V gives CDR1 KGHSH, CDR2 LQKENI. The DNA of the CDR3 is TGTGCCAGCTCACCTATACATCCCACTGAAGCTTTCTTT. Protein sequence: CASSPIHPTEAFF.

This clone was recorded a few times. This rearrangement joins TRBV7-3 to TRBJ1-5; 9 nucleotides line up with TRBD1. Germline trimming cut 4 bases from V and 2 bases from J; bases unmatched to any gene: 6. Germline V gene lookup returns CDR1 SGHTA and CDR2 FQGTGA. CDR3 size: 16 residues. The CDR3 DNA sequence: TGTGCCAGCAGCTCATACAGGGGGCAAGGCAATCAGCCCCAGCATTTT. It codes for CASSSYRGQGNQPQHF. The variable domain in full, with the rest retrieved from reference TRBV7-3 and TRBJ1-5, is GAGVSQTPSNKVTEKGKYVELRCDPISGHTALYWYRQSLGQGPEFLIYFQGTGAADDSGLPNDRFFAVRPEGSVSTLKIQRTERGDSAVYLCASSSYRGQGNQPQHFGDGTRLSIL.

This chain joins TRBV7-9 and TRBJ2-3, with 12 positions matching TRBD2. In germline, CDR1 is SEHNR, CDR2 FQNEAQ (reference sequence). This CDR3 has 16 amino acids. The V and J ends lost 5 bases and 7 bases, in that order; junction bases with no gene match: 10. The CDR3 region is CASSLLTSGRGNTQYF. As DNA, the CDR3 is TGTGCCAGCAGCCTACTGACTAGCGGGAGAGGGAATACGCAGTATTTT.

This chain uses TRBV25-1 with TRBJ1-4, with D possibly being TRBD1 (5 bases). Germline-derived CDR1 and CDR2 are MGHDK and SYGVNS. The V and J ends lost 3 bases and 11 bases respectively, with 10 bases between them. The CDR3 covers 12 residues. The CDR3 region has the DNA TGTGCCAGCAGTGAGGGGGGTCGGAAACTGTTTTTT. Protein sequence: CASSEGGRKLFF.

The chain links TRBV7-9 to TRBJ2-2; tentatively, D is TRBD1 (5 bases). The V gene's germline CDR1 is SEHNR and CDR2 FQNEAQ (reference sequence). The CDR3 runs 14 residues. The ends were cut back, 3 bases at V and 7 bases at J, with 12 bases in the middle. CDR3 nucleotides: TGTGCCAGCAGCTTTGAAGGGGCGGTCGGGGAGCTGTTTTTT. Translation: CASSFEGAVGELFF.

The CDR3 protein is CASSSSGGLNEKLFF. Written as DNA, the CDR3 is TGTGCCAGCAGCTCGTCAGGGGGACTTAATGAAAAACTGTTTTTT. V and J are TRBV11-1 and TRBJ1-4; TRBD1 aligns across 7 bases. Germline V lookup: CDR1 SGHAT, CDR2 FQDESV (reference sequence). V trimming: 4 bases; J trimming: 4 bases; junction bases outside the gene matches: 6. The CDR3 covers 15 residues.

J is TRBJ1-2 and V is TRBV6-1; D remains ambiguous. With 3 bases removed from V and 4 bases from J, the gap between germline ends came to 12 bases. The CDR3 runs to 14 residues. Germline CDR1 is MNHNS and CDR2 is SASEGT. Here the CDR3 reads CASSEEGSTYGYTF. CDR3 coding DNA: TGTGCCAGCAGTGAGGAGGGATCGACCTATGGCTACACCTTC.

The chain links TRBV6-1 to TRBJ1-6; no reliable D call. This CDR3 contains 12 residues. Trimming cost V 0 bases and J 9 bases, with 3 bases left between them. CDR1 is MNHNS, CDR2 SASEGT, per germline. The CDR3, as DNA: TGTGCCAGCAGTGAAGCGAGTTCACCCCTCCACTTT. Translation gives CASSEASSPLHF.

The CDR3 DNA reads TGCGCCAGCAGCCCCCTCCGGACTAGCAGGATCGACAATGAGCAGTTCTTC. This sequence encodes CASSPLRTSRIDNEQFF. V usage is TRBV4-1 and J usage is TRBJ2-1; 8 bases are a match to TRBD2. CDR1 and CDR2 from the germline V gene are MGHRA and YSYEKL. The CDR3 contains 17 residues. Unmatched junction bases numbered 13, after V lost 4 bases and J lost 5 bases.

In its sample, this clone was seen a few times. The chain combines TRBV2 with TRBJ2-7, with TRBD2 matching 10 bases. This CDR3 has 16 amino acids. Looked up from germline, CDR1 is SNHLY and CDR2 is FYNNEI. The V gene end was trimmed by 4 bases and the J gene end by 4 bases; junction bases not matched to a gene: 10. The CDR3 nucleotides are TGTGCCAGCAGTGGTAGAGCGGGACTAGCGTTGTACGAGCAGTACTTC. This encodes CASSGRAGLALYEQYF.

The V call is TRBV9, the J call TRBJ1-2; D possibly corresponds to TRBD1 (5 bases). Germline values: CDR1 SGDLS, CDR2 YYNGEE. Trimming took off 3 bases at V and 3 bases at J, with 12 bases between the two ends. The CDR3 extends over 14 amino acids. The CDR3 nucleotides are TGTGCCAGCAGCGGGACATCCGTTTACTATGGCTACACCTTC. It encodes CASSGTSVYYGYTF.

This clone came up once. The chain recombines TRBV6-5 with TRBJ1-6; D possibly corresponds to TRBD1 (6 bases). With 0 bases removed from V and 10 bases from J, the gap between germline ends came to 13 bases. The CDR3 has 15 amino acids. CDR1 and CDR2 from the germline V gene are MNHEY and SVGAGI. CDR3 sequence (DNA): TGTGCCAGCAGTTACTCGACTCAGGGGAGCTCACCCCTCCACTTT. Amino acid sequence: CASSYSTQGSSPLHF.

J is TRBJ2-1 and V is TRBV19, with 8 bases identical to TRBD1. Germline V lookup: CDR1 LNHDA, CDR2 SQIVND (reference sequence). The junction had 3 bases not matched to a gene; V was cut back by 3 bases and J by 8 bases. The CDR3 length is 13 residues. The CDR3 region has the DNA TGTGCCAGTAGTATCCAGGGGGCGGATGAGCAGTTCTTC. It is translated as CASSIQGADEQFF.

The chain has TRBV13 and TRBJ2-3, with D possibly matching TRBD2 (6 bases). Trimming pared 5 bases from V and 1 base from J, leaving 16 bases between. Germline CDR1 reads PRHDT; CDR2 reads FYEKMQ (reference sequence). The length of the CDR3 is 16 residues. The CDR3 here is CASSPPRTGGTDTQYF. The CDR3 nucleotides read TGTGCCAGCAGCCCCCCGAGAACGGGGGGCACAGATACGCAGTATTTT.

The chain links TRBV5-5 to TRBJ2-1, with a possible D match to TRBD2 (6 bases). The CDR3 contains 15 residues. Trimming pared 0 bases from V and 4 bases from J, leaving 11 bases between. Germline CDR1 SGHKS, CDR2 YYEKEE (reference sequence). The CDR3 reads CASSLGGANYNEQFF. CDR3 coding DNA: TGTGCCAGCAGCTTGGGCGGGGCGAATTACAATGAGCAGTTCTTC.

For the CDR3, the DNA is TGTGCCAGCAGTCAAAATAGTATACACGAGCAGTACTTC. Translated: CASSQNSIHEQYF. This chain joins TRBV6-5 and TRBJ2-7; no clear D gene. CDR1 is MNHEY and CDR2 is SVGAGI in the germline V gene. The CDR3 length is 13 residues. V lost 5 bases and J lost 5, with 13 bases in between.

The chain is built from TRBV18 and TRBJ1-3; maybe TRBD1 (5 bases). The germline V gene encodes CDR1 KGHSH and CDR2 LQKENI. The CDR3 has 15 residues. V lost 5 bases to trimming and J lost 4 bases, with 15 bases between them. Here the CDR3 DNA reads TGTGCCAGCTCAGAAGACCGTAGGGGAGGAAACACCATATATTTT. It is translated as CASSEDRRGGNTIYF.

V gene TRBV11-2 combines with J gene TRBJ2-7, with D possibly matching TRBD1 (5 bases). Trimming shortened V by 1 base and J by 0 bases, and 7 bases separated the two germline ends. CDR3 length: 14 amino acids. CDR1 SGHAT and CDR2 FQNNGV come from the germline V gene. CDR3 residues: CASSLGGASYEQYF. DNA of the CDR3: TGTGCCAGCAGCTTAGGGGGCGCCTCCTACGAGCAGTACTTC.

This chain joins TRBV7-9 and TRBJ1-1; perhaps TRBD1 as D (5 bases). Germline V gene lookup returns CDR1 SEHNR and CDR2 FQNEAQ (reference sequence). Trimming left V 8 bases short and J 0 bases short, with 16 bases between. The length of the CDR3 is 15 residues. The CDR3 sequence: CASGKGGAVNTEAFF. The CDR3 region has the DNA TGTGCCAGCGGGAAGGGAGGGGCTGTGAACACTGAAGCTTTCTTT.

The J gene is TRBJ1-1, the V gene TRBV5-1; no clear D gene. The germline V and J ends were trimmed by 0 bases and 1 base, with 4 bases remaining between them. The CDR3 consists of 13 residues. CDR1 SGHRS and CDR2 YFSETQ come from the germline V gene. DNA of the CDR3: TGCGCCAGCAGCTTGGCGAGGAACACTGAAGCTTTCTTT. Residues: CASSLARNTEAFF.

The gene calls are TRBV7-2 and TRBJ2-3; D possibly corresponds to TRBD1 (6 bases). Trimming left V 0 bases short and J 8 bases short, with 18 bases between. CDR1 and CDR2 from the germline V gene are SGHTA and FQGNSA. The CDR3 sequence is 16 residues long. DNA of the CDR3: TGTGCCAGCAGCTTAGCCCAGGGGCGTTCCCCCCTTACGCAGTATTTT. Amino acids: CASSLAQGRSPLTQYF. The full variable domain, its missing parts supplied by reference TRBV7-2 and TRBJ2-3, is GAGVSQSPSNKVTEKGKDVELRCDPISGHTALYWYRQSLGQGLEFLIYFQGNSAPDKSGLPSDRFSAERTGGSVSTLTIQRTQQEDSAVYLCASSLAQGRSPLTQYFGPGTRLTVL.